The T cell receptor (beta chain) described here comes from a study of T-cell reconstitution after alpha-beta-depleted transplantation in children. V shed 6 bases, J shed 4 bases, and the junction held 10 bases outside the gene matches. CDR3 length: 15 amino acids. In germline, CDR1 is SGHRS, CDR2 YFSETQ. Preparing the TCRbeta library involved the use of unique molecular identifiers. TCRdb redid the calling of the PCR reads with MiXCR, one entry per CDR3 protein. The sample includes around 600,000 distinct CDR3 sequences, 16% of them seen just once. This chain uses TRBV5-1 with TRBJ2-1, with 7 bases identical to TRBD2. This TCR was sampled from a human donor who donated a stem cell graft to a child with acute myeloid leukemia. This specimen was PBMCs from the stem cell graft donor, taken from the stem cell graft. Here the CDR3 DNA reads TGCGCCAGCAACCACGGGGGGTTGTCGTACAATGAGCAGTTCTTC. Protein sequence: CASNHGGLSYNEQFF.